The clone carrying this T cell receptor (beta chain) was detected ten times or more. Its antigen is as yet unknown. The source of the sample is a study of human T cells and chemical hapten exposure. At the level of the study: The upper back received 0.01% DPC by patch testing, with results read at 6 days. Broader study findings: Expanded TCR counts at PT1 went up together with patch test score, a positive correlation.

TCRdb reprocessed the RACE reads with MiXCR, giving one entry per CDR3 protein. The sample includes about 82,000 distinct CDR3 sequences, approximately 12% of them seen just once. The CDR3 is 14 residues long. Trimming cost V 6 bases and J 6 bases, with 15 bases left between them. Germline V gene data show CDR1 as MGHDK and CDR2 as SYGVNS. Time point indicated: patch test 3, about 24 weeks after DPC sensitization. Treatment specified: therapeutic diphenylcyclopropenone sensitization with weekly scalp DPC. V is TRBV25-1 and J is TRBJ2-1; a possible D gene is TRBD1 (5 bases). The receptor was isolated from a woman between 45 and 65 years old with alopecia areata. Some clones in this sample may be carry-over from other donors' samples. The source material was whole blood, sampled in connection with sensitization to the hapten diphenylcyclopropenone (DPC). CDR3 region: CASRTDRIGNEQFF. The CDR3 DNA is TGTGCCAGCAGGACAGATCGTATAGGCAATGAGCAGTTCTTC.